This is a list of T cell receptor beta chains from one sample in a study of blood T cells in healthy people across ages. TCRdb called the 5' RACE reads again in MiXCR, with one record for every CDR3 protein. Of approximately 1.5 million distinct CDR3 sequences listed, about 45% were seen once; the top ten hold roughly 3.7%. Material for sequencing was blood. The receptor set was obtained from a young woman in good health. The CDR3 runs from the conserved cysteine through the conserved F or W. Size is stated for part of the rows, as once, few or many counts, or as a class when the clone is expanded.

v_gene,j_gene,abundance,CDR3aa
TRBV20-1,TRBJ2-3,-,CSASWGLAGGPSSTDTQYF
TRBV3-1,TRBJ2-7,-,CASSQELGGEQYF
TRBV10-3,TRBJ1-2,-,CAIRTGSKSNGYTF
TRBV5-1,TRBJ1-2,-,CASSLSGTGTYGYTF
TRBV5-1,TRBJ2-1,-,CASSPDGSNEQFF
TRBV10-3,TRBJ2-5,few,CAISGTSVQETQYF
TRBV4-2,TRBJ2-3,once,CASSQDLGENTQYF
TRBV6-5,TRBJ1-1,-,CASSLEGAREAFF
TRBV12-3/TRBV12-4,TRBJ2-3,once,CASSRRMADAQYF
TRBV6-1,TRBJ1-5,-,CASSERRGLPQHF
TRBV4-3,TRBJ2-7,few,CASSQLQGRYEQYF
TRBV20-1,TRBJ1-3,-,CSASVRSFGNTIYF
TRBV19,TRBJ2-3,-,CASSMERFRTDTQYF
TRBV9,TRBJ1-2,few,CASSLVTGAYGYTF
TRBV6-2/TRBV6-3,TRBJ2-1,few,CASSDPSGGDHNEQFF
TRBV6-5,TRBJ1-6,few,CASKPYETGGSPLHF
TRBV2,TRBJ2-7,few,CASRLEGGFYEQYF
TRBV28,TRBJ2-1,-,CASLTGGRNEQFF
TRBV7-2,TRBJ1-6,-,CASSLAGTVYNSPLHF
TRBV30,TRBJ2-3,-,CAWRWAGRTDTQYF
TRBV20-1,TRBJ2-1,few,CSAMTSSGVSYNEQFF
TRBV6-2/TRBV6-3,TRBJ1-2,-,CASSSWTSYGYTF
TRBV29-1,TRBJ2-5,-,CSVEFAGGRINEQYF
TRBV12-3/TRBV12-4,TRBJ1-2,-,CASSLRGTIYGYTF
TRBV6-1,TRBJ2-6,-,CASGQAGANVLTF
TRBV7-9,TRBJ1-2,few,CASSLAETGRLYGYTF
TRBV30,TRBJ1-5,-,CAWSGVGNSNQPQHF
TRBV12-5,TRBJ1-5,-,CASGPGDYNQPQHF
TRBV6-2/TRBV6-3,TRBJ2-3,few,CASRVQGPDTQYF
TRBV28,TRBJ2-3,-,CASSIYNTQYF
TRBV29-1,-,-,CSVEDGQETQYF
TRBV20-1,TRBJ1-4,few,CSATDRNEKLFF
TRBV12-3/TRBV12-4,TRBJ1-5,-,CASSSGVNGTWSNQPQHF
TRBV6-5,TRBJ1-1,few,CASSYSLNRDGMNTEAFF
TRBV25-1,TRBJ2-7,few,CASSTDRPAYEQYF
TRBV12-3/TRBV12-4,TRBJ2-1,few,CASSLSLAEDNEQFF
TRBV10-3,TRBJ1-4,few,CAIRPTGEGEKLFF
TRBV12-3/TRBV12-4,TRBJ1-5,few,CASSLRQTRWGNQPQHF
TRBV3-1,TRBJ2-4,-,CASSQEWRLAGVAKNIQYF
TRBV10-3,TRBJ1-1,few,CAISPGQKGAFF
TRBV7-9,TRBJ1-5,few,CAGSRRDRAKGNQPQHF
TRBV2,TRBJ2-5,-,CASIQDGETQYF
TRBV6-5,TRBJ2-5,-,CASRTGVETQYF
TRBV7-8,TRBJ2-7,-,CASSEPTSGGDYEQYF
TRBV10-3,-,-,CAISGPGLAGLIYNEQYF
TRBV7-8,TRBJ2-6,-,CASNSLGISSSGANVLTF
TRBV4-3,-,-,CASSTRFGSSYNEQYF
TRBV2,TRBJ2-7,-,CASSSGTGPYYEQYF
TRBV7-9,TRBJ1-1,-,CASSLYGEDTEAFF
TRBV29-1,TRBJ1-2,few,CSVTVGSRYGYTF
TRBV7-9,TRBJ2-3,-,CASSPGLGPSTDTQYF
TRBV20-1,TRBJ2-7,-,CSARDKDRAFYEQYF
TRBV20-1,TRBJ2-7,many,CSARAQAHYEQYF
TRBV20-1,TRBJ2-1,-,CSARDLLAGAAREQFF
TRBV3-1,TRBJ2-1,-,CASSLGGGGSEFF
TRBV20-1,TRBJ1-1,-,CSARGLNAEAFF